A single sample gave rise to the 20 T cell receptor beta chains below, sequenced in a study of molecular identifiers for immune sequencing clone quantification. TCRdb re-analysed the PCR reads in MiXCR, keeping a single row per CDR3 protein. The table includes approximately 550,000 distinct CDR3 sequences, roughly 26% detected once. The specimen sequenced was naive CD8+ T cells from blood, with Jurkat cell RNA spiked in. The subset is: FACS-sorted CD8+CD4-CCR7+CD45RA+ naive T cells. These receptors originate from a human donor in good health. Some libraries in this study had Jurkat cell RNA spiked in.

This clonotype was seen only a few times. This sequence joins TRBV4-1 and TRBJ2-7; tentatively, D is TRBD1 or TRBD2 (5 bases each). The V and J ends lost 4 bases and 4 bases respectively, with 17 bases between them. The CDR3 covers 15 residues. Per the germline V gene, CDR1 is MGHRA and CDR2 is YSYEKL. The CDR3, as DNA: TGCGCCAGCAGCCGCACGACAGCTGGGGGTTACGAGCAGTACTTC. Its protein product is CASSRTTAGGYEQYF.

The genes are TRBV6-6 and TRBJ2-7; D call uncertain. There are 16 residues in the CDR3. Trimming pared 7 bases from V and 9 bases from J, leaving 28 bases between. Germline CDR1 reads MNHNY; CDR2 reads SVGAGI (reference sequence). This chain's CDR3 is CASTPLWARKGGAQYF. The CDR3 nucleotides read TGTGCCAGCACCCCCCTCTGGGCCAGAAAGGGCGGCGCGCAGTACTTC.

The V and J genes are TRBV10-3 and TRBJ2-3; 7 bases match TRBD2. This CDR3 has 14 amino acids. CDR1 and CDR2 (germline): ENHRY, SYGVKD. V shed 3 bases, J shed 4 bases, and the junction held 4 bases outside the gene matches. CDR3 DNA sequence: TGTGCCATCAGTGACGAGGGAGGGCCAGATACGCAGTATTTT. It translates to CAISDEGGPDTQYF.

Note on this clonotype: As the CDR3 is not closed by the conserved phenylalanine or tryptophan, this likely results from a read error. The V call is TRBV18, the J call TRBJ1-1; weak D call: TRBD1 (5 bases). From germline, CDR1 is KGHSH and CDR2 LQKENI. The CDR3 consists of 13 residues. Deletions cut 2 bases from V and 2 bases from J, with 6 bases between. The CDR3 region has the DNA TGTGCCAGCTCACCAAGGGGAAACACTGAAGCTTTCCTT. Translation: CASSPRGNTEAFL.

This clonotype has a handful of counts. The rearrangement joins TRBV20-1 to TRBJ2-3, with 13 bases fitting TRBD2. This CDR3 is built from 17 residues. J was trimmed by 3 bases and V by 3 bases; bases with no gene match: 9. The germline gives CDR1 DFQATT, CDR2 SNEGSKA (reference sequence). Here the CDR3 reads CSASWIPGLAGTDTQYF. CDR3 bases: TGCAGTGCTAGCTGGATCCCGGGACTAGCGGGAACAGATACGCAGTATTTT.

The DNA for the CDR3 is TGTGCCAGCAGTTTATCGACCCCACTCCTCTACACCGGGGAGCTGTTTTTT. As protein: CASSLSTPLLYTGELFF. This chain links TRBV27 with TRBJ2-2; D gene unclear. The V end was cut by 0 bases, the J end by 3 bases, with 14 bases between. Germline V gives CDR1 MNHEY, CDR2 SMNVEV (reference sequence). CDR3 size: 17 residues.

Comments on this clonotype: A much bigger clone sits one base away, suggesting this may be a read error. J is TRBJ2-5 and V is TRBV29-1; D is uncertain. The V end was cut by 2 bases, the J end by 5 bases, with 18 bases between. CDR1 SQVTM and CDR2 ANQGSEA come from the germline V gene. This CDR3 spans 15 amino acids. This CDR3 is CSVERPHVVGETQYF. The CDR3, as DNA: TGCAGCGTTGAACGCCCCCACGTTGTCGGGGAGACCCAGTACTTC.

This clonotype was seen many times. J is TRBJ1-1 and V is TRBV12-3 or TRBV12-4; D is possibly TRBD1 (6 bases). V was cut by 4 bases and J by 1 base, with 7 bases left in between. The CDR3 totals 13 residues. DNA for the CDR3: TGTGCCAGCAGTTCGACAGGGAACACTGAAGCTTTCTTT. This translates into CASSSTGNTEAFF.

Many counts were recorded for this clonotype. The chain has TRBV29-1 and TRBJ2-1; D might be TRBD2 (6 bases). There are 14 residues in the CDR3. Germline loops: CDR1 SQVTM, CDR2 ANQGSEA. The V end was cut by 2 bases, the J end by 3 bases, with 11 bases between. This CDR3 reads CSVEYSGDYNEQFF. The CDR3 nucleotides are TGCAGCGTTGAATATTCGGGGGACTACAATGAGCAGTTCTTC.

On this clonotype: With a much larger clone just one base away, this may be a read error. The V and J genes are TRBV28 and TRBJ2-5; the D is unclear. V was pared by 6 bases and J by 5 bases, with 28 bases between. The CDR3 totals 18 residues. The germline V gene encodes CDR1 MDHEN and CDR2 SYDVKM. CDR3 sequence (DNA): TGTGCCAGCAGACCCAGGTCCGTTACCGGCCCGTTACCGGAGACCCAGTACTTC. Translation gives CASRPRSVTGPLPETQYF.

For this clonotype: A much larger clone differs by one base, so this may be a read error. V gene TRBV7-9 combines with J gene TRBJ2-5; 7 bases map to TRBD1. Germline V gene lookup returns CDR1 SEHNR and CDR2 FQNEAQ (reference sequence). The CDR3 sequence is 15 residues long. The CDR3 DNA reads TGTGCCAGCAGCACCCGACAGACAGGGCGAGAGCCCCAGTACTTC. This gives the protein CASSTRQTGREPQYF. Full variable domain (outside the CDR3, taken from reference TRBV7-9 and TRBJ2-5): DTGVSQNPRHKITKRGQNVTFRCDPISEHNRLYWYRQTLGQGPEFLTYFQNEAQLEKSRLLSDRFSAERPKGSFSTLEIQRTEQGDSAMYLCASSTRQTGREPQYFGPGTRLLVL.

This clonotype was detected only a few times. The CDR3 DNA reads TGTGCCAGCAGTTACGATAGATTAGCAATAGATACGCAGTATTTT. Protein: CASSYDRLAIDTQYF. The chain uses TRBV6-5 and TRBJ2-3; D is undetermined. The germline V and J ends were trimmed by 2 bases and 5 bases, with 14 bases remaining between them. This CDR3 contains 15 residues. Germline V gene lookup returns CDR1 MNHEY and CDR2 SVGAGI.

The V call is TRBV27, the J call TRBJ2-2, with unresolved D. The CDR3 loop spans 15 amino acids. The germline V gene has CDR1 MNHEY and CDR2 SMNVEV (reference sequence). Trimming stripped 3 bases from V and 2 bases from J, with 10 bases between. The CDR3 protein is CASSFLGGNTGELFF. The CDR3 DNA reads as TGTGCCAGCAGTTTTCTTGGTGGAAACACCGGGGAGCTGTTTTTT.

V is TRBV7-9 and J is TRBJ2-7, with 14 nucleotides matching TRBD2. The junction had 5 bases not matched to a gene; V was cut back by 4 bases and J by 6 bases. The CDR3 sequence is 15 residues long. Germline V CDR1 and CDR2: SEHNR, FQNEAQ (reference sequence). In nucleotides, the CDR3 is TGTGCCAGCAGCTCGGGACTAGCGGGAGATCCCGAGCAGTACTTC. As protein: CASSSGLAGDPEQYF.

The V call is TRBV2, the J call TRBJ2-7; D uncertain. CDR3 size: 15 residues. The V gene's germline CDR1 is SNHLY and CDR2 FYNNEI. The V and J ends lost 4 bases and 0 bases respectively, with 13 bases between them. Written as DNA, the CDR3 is TGTGCCAGCAGTGGTGTGGTCAGTAACTCCTACGAGCAGTACTTC. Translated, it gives CASSGVVSNSYEQYF.

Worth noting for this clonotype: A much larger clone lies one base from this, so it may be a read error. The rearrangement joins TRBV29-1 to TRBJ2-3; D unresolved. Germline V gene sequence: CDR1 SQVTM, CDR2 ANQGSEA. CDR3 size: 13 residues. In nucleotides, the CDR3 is TGCAGCGTTGAATACCCGGGCACAGTTACGCAGTATTTT. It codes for CSVEYPGTVTQYF.

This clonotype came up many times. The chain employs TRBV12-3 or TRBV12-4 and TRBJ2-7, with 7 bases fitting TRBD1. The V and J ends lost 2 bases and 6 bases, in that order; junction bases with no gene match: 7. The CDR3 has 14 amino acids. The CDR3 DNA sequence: TGTGCCAGCAGTTTAAGCCCGGGACAGAGCGAGCAGTACTTC. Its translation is CASSLSPGQSEQYF.

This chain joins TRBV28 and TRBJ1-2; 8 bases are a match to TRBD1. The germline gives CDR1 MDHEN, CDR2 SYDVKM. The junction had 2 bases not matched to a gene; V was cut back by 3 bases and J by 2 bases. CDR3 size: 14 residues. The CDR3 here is CASSFRGLNYGYTF. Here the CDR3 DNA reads TGTGCCAGCAGTTTCAGGGGGCTAAACTATGGCTACACCTTC.

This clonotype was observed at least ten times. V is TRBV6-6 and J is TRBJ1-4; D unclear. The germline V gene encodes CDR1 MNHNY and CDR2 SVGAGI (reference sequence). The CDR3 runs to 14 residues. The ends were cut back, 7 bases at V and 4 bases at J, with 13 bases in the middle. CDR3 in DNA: TGTGCCAGCACCTCCGTGGGTCTTAATGAAAAACTGTTTTTT. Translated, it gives CASTSVGLNEKLFF.

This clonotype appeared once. CDR3 sequence reads: CASSLAGEGDTDTQYF. In DNA, the CDR3 is TGTGCCAGCAGCTTAGCGGGGGAGGGAGACACAGATACGCAGTATTTT. The chain joins TRBV7-9 to TRBJ2-3, with 7 bases lining up with TRBD2. V lost 0 bases and J lost 2; bases outside the gene matches: 5. The CDR3 has 16 amino acids. Germline loops: CDR1 SEHNR, CDR2 FQNEAQ (reference sequence).